This T cell receptor beta chain was sequenced in a study of blood T cells in healthy people across ages. This clonotype was observed a few times. For the second PCR, which ran for roughly 6 to 11 cycles, a sample-barcoded 5' primer and a J-beta primer mix were used. TCRdb re-called the 5' RACE reads with MiXCR, one entry per CDR3 protein. The table includes approximately 2,000,000 distinct CDR3 sequences, around 40% detected once. The CDR3 length is 12 residues. The V end lost 6 bases, the J end lost 4 bases, and 9 bases lay between the germline ends. The source material was blood. The clonotype comes from a human donor in good health. The chain joins TRBV12-3 or TRBV12-4 to TRBJ1-2; no definite D call. The CDR3: CASRYGTYGYTF. The CDR3 DNA follows: TGTGCCAGCAGATACGGAACCTATGGCTACACCTTC.